The 16 T cell receptor beta chains below were found in one sample sequenced in a study of cytomegalovirus exposure and HLA in healthy donors. The PCR employed 60 Vbeta primers together with 13 Jbeta primers. Only in-frame clones appear in the TCRdb table, and some are missing; sequencing was by immunoSEQ multiplex PCR. The table includes around 130,000 clones, roughly four fifths detected once. The sample taken for sequencing was PBMCs. Receptors originate from a male donor in good health and CMV-seropositive.

The chain couples TRBV7-3 to TRBJ2-7; D gene unclear. Germline V gives CDR1 SGHTA, CDR2 FQGTGA. The CDR3 is made up of 9 amino acids. Trimming pared 7 bases from V and 4 bases from J, leaving 2 bases between. The CDR3 reads CASTYEQYF. CDR3 bases: TGTGCCAGCACGTACGAGCAGTACTTC.

The chain combines TRBV5-1 with TRBJ2-1; 9 bases align to TRBD2. The germline V gene encodes CDR1 SGHRS and CDR2 YFSETQ. The CDR3 spans 14 residues. V shed 1 base, J shed 5 bases, and the junction held 1 base outside the gene matches. This CDR3 is CASSLRGRDNEQFF. The CDR3 coding sequence is TGCGCCAGCAGCTTGCGCGGGAGGGACAATGAGCAGTTCTTC.

This clone was found a few times. The rearrangement uses TRBV10-3 and TRBJ2-5; TRBD1 might be the D (8 bases). V lost 6 bases, J lost 3 bases, and 14 bases lay in between. CDR1 and CDR2 (germline): ENHRY, SYGVKD. This CDR3 comprises 14 residues. The CDR3 loop is CAIRDREGKETQYF. The DNA of the CDR3 is TGTGCCATCAGGGACAGGGAGGGGAAAGAGACCCAGTACTTC.

Only one count was recorded for this clone. DNA for the CDR3: TGTGCCAGCAGTAAAGGAGGGGTTGAGCAGTTCTTC. As protein: CASSKGGVEQFF. The V and J genes are TRBV11-3 and TRBJ2-1; maybe TRBD2 (6 bases). Trimming removed 6 bases from V and 9 bases from J, with 12 bases in between. The CDR3 spans 12 residues. Germline-derived CDR1 and CDR2 are SGHNT and YENEEA.

The gene calls are TRBV28 and TRBJ2-7; D perhaps matches TRBD1 (6 bases). The V and J ends lost 7 bases and 2 bases respectively, with 15 bases between them. CDR1 MDHEN and CDR2 SYDVKM come from the germline V gene. The CDR3 is 14 residues long. CDR3 in amino acids: CASTHYDRTYEQYF. CDR3 bases: TGTGCCAGCACCCATTATGACAGGACCTACGAGCAGTACTTC.

This clone is a singleton in its sample. At one of its ends the junction is not consistent with the germline gene, which may arise from a read error. The rearrangement joins TRBV6-5 to TRBJ2-7, with 13 nucleotides matching TRBD2. CDR3 length equals 15 residues. Germline assignment: CDR1 MNHEY and CDR2 SVGAGI. The CDR3 protein is CDSSLLAGGPYEQYF. The CDR3 bases are TGTGACAGCAGTTTACTAGCGGGAGGGCCTTACGAGCAGTACTTC.

The V and J genes are TRBV2 and TRBJ1-5; 7 bases are a match to TRBD1. This CDR3 has 14 amino acids. V lost 6 bases, J lost 3 bases, and 5 bases stayed unmatched. Germline CDR1 is SNHLY and CDR2 is FYNNEI. CDR3: CASSRDSINQPQHF. CDR3 nucleotides: TGTGCCAGCAGCCGGGACAGCATCAATCAGCCCCAGCATTTT.

The chain is built from TRBV19 and TRBJ1-1; possibly TRBD1 for D (5 bases). CDR1 and CDR2 (germline): LNHDA, SQIVND (reference sequence). V lost 5 bases and J 3 bases, leaving 10 bases between the germline ends. This CDR3 has 13 amino acids. The CDR3 DNA is TGTGCCAGTAGTCCCCTGACAGACACTGAAGCTTTCTTT. Translated, it gives CASSPLTDTEAFF.

Points on this clone: A read error may account for a junction end that differs from germline. The rearrangement uses TRBV7-9 and TRBJ1-4; D gene ambiguous. The CDR3 totals 19 residues. Germline V lookup: CDR1 SEHNR, CDR2 FQNEAQ (reference sequence). CDR3 in amino acids: CSSSPSFYIASPTNEKLFF. CDR3 DNA: TGTTCCAGCAGCCCGTCGTTCTATATAGCATCCCCAACTAATGAAAAACTGTTTTTT.

The chain links TRBV9 to TRBJ2-2, with D maybe TRBD2 (5 bases). The CDR3 consists of 14 residues. Germline loops: CDR1 SGDLS, CDR2 YYNGEE. Trimming left V 3 bases short and J 4 bases short, with 10 bases between. The CDR3 DNA reads TGTGCCAGCAGCGGGCAGCGGACCACCGGGGAGCTGTTTTTT. It is translated as CASSGQRTTGELFF.

Only a few counts were recorded for this clone. This CDR3 reads CSAGTSGHNEQFF. The DNA for the CDR3 is TGCAGCGCCGGGACTAGCGGACACAATGAGCAGTTCTTC. This chain uses TRBV29-1 with TRBJ2-1, with TRBD2 matching 11 bases. The V gene end was trimmed by 7 bases and the J gene end by 5 bases; junction bases not matched to a gene: 4. The CDR3 spans 13 residues. The germline gives CDR1 SQVTM, CDR2 ANQGSEA.

This clone was recorded only once. The V and J genes are TRBV28 and TRBJ2-1; 7 nucleotides match TRBD2. Germline CDR1 reads MDHEN; CDR2 reads SYDVKM. Germline trimming cut 2 bases from V and 2 bases from J; bases unmatched to any gene: 3. The CDR3 has 15 amino acids. Here the CDR3 DNA reads TGTGCCAGCAGTTTAGAGGGAGGGCCCTACAATGAGCAGTTCTTC. Its protein is CASSLEGGPYNEQFF.

The rearrangement joins TRBV28 to TRBJ2-7, with D tentatively TRBD2 (6 bases). From germline, CDR1 is MDHEN and CDR2 SYDVKM. This CDR3 contains 13 residues. Trimming stripped 2 bases from V and 6 bases from J, with 11 bases between. The CDR3 sequence: CASSLAGRREQYF. CDR3 sequence (DNA): TGTGCCAGCAGTTTAGCAGGGAGGCGCGAGCAGTACTTC.

The chain uses TRBV5-6 and TRBJ1-2; TRBD1 is a possible D gene (5 bases). This CDR3 region has 14 residues. Trimming left V 4 bases short and J 4 bases short, with 14 bases between. In germline, CDR1 is SGHDT, CDR2 YYEEEE. DNA of the CDR3: TGTGCCAGCAGCCTGGGACGGGGGAGCTATGGCTACACCTTC. Protein: CASSLGRGSYGYTF.

Points on this clone: The junction and the germline gene differ at one end; a read error may be behind it. This chain links TRBV4-3 with TRBJ1-6; 8 nucleotides match TRBD1. Germline loops: CDR1 LGHNA, CDR2 YSLEER. The CDR3 contains 16 residues. The CDR3 DNA reads as TGCGCCAGCAGCCGCGTGACAGGGGTATATAGTTCACCCCTCCACTTT. It specifies CASSRVTGVYSSPLHF.

The rearrangement links TRBV27 to TRBJ2-5, with no clear D. The CDR3 is made up of 12 amino acids. Between the trimmed V and J ends, which lost 8 bases and 3 bases, there was a span of 10 bases. Germline V gene lookup returns CDR1 MNHEY and CDR2 SMNVEV (reference sequence). The CDR3 protein is CASGLVKETQYF. The CDR3 DNA follows: TGTGCCAGCGGGCTCGTTAAAGAGACCCAGTACTTC.